The rows below give T cell receptor beta chains drawn from one sample of a study of T cell responses to AZD1222 COVID-19 vaccine. Profiled with immunoSEQ multiplex PCR; TCRdb holds only in-frame clones, not every one. Of 150,000 to 200,000 clones listed, 80% to 95% are singletons. The sequencing here drew on peripheral blood, taken on day 0 of AZD1222 vaccination. The receptors shown here come from an adult in good health. Both conserved end residues are part of each CDR3. The order of the fields is clone size, J gene, CDR3 length, V gene, D gene, CDR3 DNA, CDR3 protein. The D gene is left open where the match is weak. A row's size may be missing; if present it is once, few, many or a size class.

>-|TRBJ1-4|15|TRBV18|-
TGTGCCAGCTCACCCGAGGGGGGAAATAATGAAAAACTGTTTTTT
CASSPEGGNNEKLFF
>-|TRBJ1-1|14|TRBV14|-
TGTGCCAGCAGCACAGGAGGGGTAAACACTGAAGCTTTCTTT
CASSTGGVNTEAFF
>-|TRBJ2-3|13|TRBV2|-
TGTGCCAGCGAGGGGCAAAGCACAGATACGCAGTATTTT
CASEGQSTDTQYF
>-|TRBJ2-1|12|TRBV28|-
TGTGCCAGCAGCTCCAGGGTTCGAGAGCAGTTCTTC
CASSSRVREQFF
>-|TRBJ1-2|13|TRBV4-3|TRBD1
TGCGCCAGCAGCCAAGAGGGACAGGGGAGTCCCACCTTC
CASSQEGQGSPTF
>-|TRBJ2-3|16|TRBV11-2|TRBD2
TGTGCCAGCAGCTTATTTTTAGCGGGAGTGGCAGATACGCAGTATTTT
CASSLFLAGVADTQYF
>-|TRBJ2-7|15|TRBV7-2|TRBD2
TGTGCCAGCAGCTTATGGGCGGGGGGGCGGAACGAGCAGTACTTC
CASSLWAGGRNEQYF
>-|TRBJ2-7|15|TRBV7-3|-
TGTGCCAGCAGCTTAGGTGCAGGGAGTATCTACGAGCAGTACTTC
CASSLGAGSIYEQYF
>once|TRBJ2-7|14|TRBV29-1|TRBD1
TGCAGCGCCTCCGGGGACAGGGAGCCCTACGAGCAGTACTTC
CSASGDREPYEQYF
>-|TRBJ1-2|14|TRBV11-2|-
TGTGCCAGCAGCACATTACAGCCCACCTATGGCTACACCTTC
CASSTLQPTYGYTF
>-|TRBJ2-3|14|TRBV6-5|TRBD1
TGTGCCAGCAATAGGGACAGGGGAACAGATACGCAGTATTTT
CASNRDRGTDTQYF
>-|TRBJ2-7|14|TRBV18|TRBD2
TGTGCCAGCTCCCCGAGCGGGAGAAGGGGCGAGCAGTACTTC
CASSPSGRRGEQYF
>once|TRBJ1-2|12|TRBV10-3|TRBD1
TGTGCCAGCCGGGACAGCTTCTATGGCTACACCTTC
CASRDSFYGYTF
>few|TRBJ1-5|14|TRBV4-1|-
TGCGCCAGCAGCCAAGCAGGGGACCATCAGCCCCAGCATTTT
CASSQAGDHQPQHF
>-|TRBJ2-1|13|TRBV12-3/TRBV12-4|-
TGTGCCAGCAGTTTAGCCAGTGATGCCGTCAGGTTCTTC
CASSLASDAVRFF
>-|TRBJ1-2|14|TRBV6-5|-
TGTGCCAGCAGTTACCTATCGGCGCGCTATGGCTACACCTTC
CASSYLSARYGYTF
>-|TRBJ2-5|13|TRBV2|TRBD1
TGTGCCAGCAGCGGGACAGGGGGGGAGACCCAGTACTTC
CASSGTGGETQYF
>-|TRBJ1-2|14|TRBV9|TRBD1
TGTGCCAGCAGCGCCGACAGGGGAGACTATGGCTACACCTTC
CASSADRGDYGYTF
>-|TRBJ2-2|13|TRBV11-3|-
TGTGCCAGCAGCTTTGGGGGGACCGGGGAGCTGTTTTTT
CASSFGGTGELFF
>-|TRBJ1-4|14|TRBV7-9|-
TGTGCCAGCAGCTTACGACGGAAGAATGAAAAACTGTTTTTT
CASSLRRKNEKLFF
>-|TRBJ1-6|13|TRBV2|-
TGTGCCAGTTCCACAGGGAATCCTTCACCCCTCCACTTT
CASSTGNPSPLHF
>-|TRBJ2-6|17|TRBV27|-
TGTGCCAGCAATCCCGGCAGGGGGGCCACTGGGGCCAACGTCCTGACTTTC
CASNPGRGATGANVLTF
>-|TRBJ1-5|12|TRBV12-3/TRBV12-4|-
TGTGCCAGCACGGAGGGGGAACAGCCCCAGCATTTT
CASTEGEQPQHF